This TCR beta chain emerged from a study of blood T cell repertoires in COVID-19. Method: immunoSEQ multiplex PCR; TCRdb's copy keeps in-frame clones and lacks some. The sample records about 160,000 clones, 70% to 85% being singletons. The clonotype was recovered from a man aged 55-75 years who had recovered from COVID-19. Sequencing was performed on peripheral blood.

The CDR3 region has the DNA TGTGCCAGCAGTAGGGGCACTACCTACGAGCAGTACTTC. This translates into CASSRGTTYEQYF. The chain has TRBV12-3 or TRBV12-4 and TRBJ2-7, with D possibly TRBD1 on 5 matching bases. The CDR3 totals 13 residues. Trimming took 5 bases from V and 2 from J, leaving 10 bases between them.